Listed here are 16 T cell receptor beta chains from one sample, sequenced in a study of response to subunit inactivated influenza vaccine. Each CDR3 protein gets one entry after TCRdb re-called the RT-PCR reads with MiXCR. Of 500,000 to 600,000 distinct CDR3 sequences in the sample, 16% were seen once. Here the sequenced sample was CD4+ T cells sorted from PBMCs, taken roughly 24 months after vaccination. The receptors were sampled from a man between 50 and 70 years old who received an inactivated influenza vaccine.

The CDR3 loop is CASGRAGPSDTQYF. The CDR3 nucleotides are TGCGCCAGCGGGAGAGCGGGGCCTTCGGATACGCAGTATTTT. This sequence joins TRBV5-1 and TRBJ2-3, with TRBD2 identical over 7 bases. Germline assignment: CDR1 SGHRS and CDR2 YFSETQ. The CDR3 runs 14 residues. Unmatched junction bases numbered 11, after V lost 7 bases and J lost 6 bases.

The sample holds one count of this clonotype. The chain employs TRBV10-3 and TRBJ2-1, with a weak D call TRBD2 (5 bases). Germline assignment: CDR1 ENHRY and CDR2 SYGVKD. The CDR3 length is 14 residues. Trimming removed 4 bases from V and 3 bases from J, with 10 bases in between. CDR3 residues: CAISARRHYNEQFF. CDR3 nucleotide sequence: TGTGCCATCAGTGCTCGGAGGCACTACAATGAGCAGTTCTTC.

This clonotype appeared a few times. The gene calls are TRBV12-3 or TRBV12-4 and TRBJ2-3; 7 positions agree with TRBD1. This CDR3 has 12 amino acids. Unmatched junction bases numbered 8, after V lost 3 bases and J lost 14 bases. The CDR3 DNA follows: TGTGCCAGCAGTTTTAATAGGGGGCTTAGGTATTTT. Protein: CASSFNRGLRYF.

CDR3 region: CASSLEYAGTEAFF. The CDR3 DNA is TGCGCCAGCAGCTTGGAGTATGCAGGGACTGAAGCTTTCTTT. This chain uses TRBV5-1 with TRBJ1-1; D possibly corresponds to TRBD1 (5 bases). CDR3 length equals 14 residues. Germline assignment: CDR1 SGHRS and CDR2 YFSETQ. Trimming pared 0 bases from V and 5 bases from J, leaving 11 bases between.

This chain connects TRBV7-9 to TRBJ2-1; TRBD2 aligns across 10 bases. In germline, CDR1 is SEHNR, CDR2 FQNEAQ (reference sequence). The CDR3 spans 15 residues. Trimming at V came to 5 bases and at J to 6 bases, leaving 7 bases not matched to a gene. CDR3 sequence (DNA): TGTGCCAGCAGCCTCCTGACTAGCGGGCTCAATGAGCAGTTCTTC. This codes for CASSLLTSGLNEQFF.

This chain joins TRBV7-9 and TRBJ2-1; 11 nucleotides line up with TRBD2. Germline V gene sequence: CDR1 SEHNR, CDR2 FQNEAQ (reference sequence). V trimming: 5 bases; J trimming: 8 bases; junction bases outside the gene matches: 8. This CDR3 spans 15 amino acids. This CDR3 is CASSQGGTSGDEQFF. In DNA form, the CDR3 reads TGTGCCAGCAGCCAAGGGGGGACTAGCGGCGATGAGCAGTTCTTC.

This chain uses TRBV20-1 with TRBJ1-5, with 9 positions matching TRBD1. CDR1 and CDR2 (germline): DFQATT, SNEGSKA (reference sequence). With V trimmed by 2 bases and J by 2 bases, 16 bases remained unmatched. The length of the CDR3 is 19 residues. CDR3 in DNA: TGCAGTGCTAGATTAGCCCTATACAGGGGGCGACGGGGCAATCAGCCCCAGCATTTT. Protein product: CSARLALYRGRRGNQPQHF.

J is TRBJ2-5 and V is TRBV20-1; 8 nucleotides line up with TRBD2. From germline, CDR1 is DFQATT and CDR2 SNEGSKA (reference sequence). There are 13 residues in the CDR3. The trim removed 6 bases at V and 5 bases at J, leaving 8 bases unmatched. The CDR3 bases are TGCAGTGCGAGGTCGGGGGGGCGGGAGACCCAGTACTTC. Its translation is CSARSGGRETQYF.

The CDR3 sequence: CAISVSMAGEISYEQYF. Written as DNA, the CDR3 is TGTGCCATCAGTGTATCCATGGCGGGAGAAATCTCCTACGAGCAGTACTTC. This chain uses TRBV10-3 with TRBJ2-7; 7 nucleotides match TRBD2. The CDR3 totals 17 residues. CDR1 is ENHRY and CDR2 is SYGVKD in the germline V gene. V lost 4 bases and J lost 0; bases outside the gene matches: 12.

The chain has TRBV2 and TRBJ2-1; TRBD1 matches 11 bases. Looked up from germline, CDR1 is SNHLY and CDR2 is FYNNEI. The CDR3 contains 14 residues. J lost 7 bases, V lost 3 bases, and 2 bases had no gene match. CDR3 nucleotide sequence: TGTGCCAGCAGTGAGGGGACAGGGGGGAATGAGCAGTTCTTC. It codes for CASSEGTGGNEQFF.

The chain combines TRBV4-2 with TRBJ1-3, with 7 bases aligning to TRBD1. Germline CDR1 reads LGHNA; CDR2 reads YNFKEQ. The junction had 7 bases not matched to a gene; V was cut back by 2 bases and J by 0 bases. The CDR3 spans 17 residues. In DNA, the CDR3 is TGTGCCAGCAGCCAACGTCAACAGGGGATCTCTGGAAACACCATATATTTT. Protein sequence: CASSQRQQGISGNTIYF.

This clonotype has just a few counts. In nucleotides, the CDR3 is TGTGCCAGCAGCCACCCAGGCGGGAGTATCTACGAGCAGTACTTC. Its translation is CASSHPGGSIYEQYF. The V gene is TRBV4-2, the J gene TRBJ2-7; 7 bases agree with TRBD2. After removal of 3 bases from V and 3 bases from J, the junction contained 8 bases not matched to a gene. Germline CDR1 and CDR2: LGHNA and YNFKEQ. The CDR3 is 15 amino acids.

In this sample, this clonotype turned up a few times. This rearrangement joins TRBV12-3 or TRBV12-4 to TRBJ2-7; D tentatively reads TRBD1 or TRBD2 (6 bases each). V was cut by 8 bases and J by 2 bases, with 13 bases left in between. The CDR3 has 13 residues. The CDR3 nucleotides read TGTGCCAGCGGTCCGGGGGCGACCTACGAGCAGTACTTC. Translated, it gives CASGPGATYEQYF.

The CDR3 region is CASSPPGLGETQYF. The CDR3 bases are TGTGCCAGCAGTCCCCCGGGACTAGGAGAGACCCAGTACTTC. The chain employs TRBV12-3 or TRBV12-4 and TRBJ2-5; 8 nucleotides match TRBD2. V trimming: 5 bases; J trimming: 4 bases; junction bases outside the gene matches: 6. The CDR3 sequence is 14 residues long.

The genes are TRBV12-3 or TRBV12-4 and TRBJ2-5; D not resolved. V lost 3 bases and J lost 5, with 13 bases in between. The CDR3 is 14 residues long. Written as DNA, the CDR3 is TGTGCCAGCAGTTTCTTAGGGCCGAGGGAGACCCAGTACTTC. Amino acids: CASSFLGPRETQYF.

CDR3 coding DNA: TGCAGTGCTAGTTCCAGCCAAGAGACCCAGTACTTC. This codes for CSASSSQETQYF. This chain links TRBV20-1 with TRBJ2-5; D not certain. The germline gives CDR1 DFQATT, CDR2 SNEGSKA (reference sequence). The V end lost 3 bases, the J end lost 1 base, and 6 bases lay between the germline ends. The CDR3 has 12 amino acids.